Each of the 26 T cell receptor beta chains below was sequenced from the same sample in a study of cytomegalovirus exposure and HLA in healthy donors. Assay: immunoSEQ multiplex PCR; the TCRdb copy retains only in-frame clones and omits some. Altogether around 180,000 clones are present, around 88% being singletons, with the ten largest covering around 1.6%. Sequencing was performed on PBMCs. The receptor set was obtained from a woman in her late teens or twenties in good health and CMV-seronegative.

V and J are TRBV5-1 and TRBJ1-2, with 7 nucleotides matching TRBD1. J gave up 8 bases and V 4 bases, and 8 bases lay outside the gene matches. The CDR3 spans 13 residues. CDR1 and CDR2 from the germline V gene are SGHRS and YFSETQ. This CDR3 is CASSDDRAGGYTF. CDR3 nucleotides: TGCGCCAGCAGCGACGACAGGGCCGGAGGCTACACCTTC.

This clone was found a few times. The chain uses TRBV5-1 and TRBJ1-2; D perhaps matches TRBD1 (5 bases). The CDR3 length is 15 residues. Germline V gene sequence: CDR1 SGHRS, CDR2 YFSETQ. The germline V and J ends were trimmed by 0 bases and 0 bases, with 9 bases remaining between them. The CDR3 protein is CASSLVGPTNYGYTF. The CDR3 coding sequence is TGCGCCAGCAGCTTGGTGGGGCCGACTAACTATGGCTACACCTTC.

Turning to this clone: Other DNA sequences in the sample encode the same CDR3. The rearrangement joins TRBV5-1 to TRBJ2-3; TRBD1 agrees at 7 bases. V dropped 0 bases and J dropped 0; count of bases not matched to a gene: 1. Per germline, CDR1 SGHRS and CDR2 YFSETQ. The length of the CDR3 is 15 residues. CDR3 nucleotides: TGCGCCAGCAGCTTGGGACAGGGTAGCACAGATACGCAGTATTTT. Encoded protein: CASSLGQGSTDTQYF.

The table lists this clone with a few counts. The chain links TRBV18 to TRBJ2-6; no reliable D call. The germline V gene encodes CDR1 KGHSH and CDR2 LQKENI. The CDR3 sequence is 17 residues long. V lost 3 bases and J 0 bases, leaving 12 bases between the germline ends. As DNA, the CDR3 is TGTGCCAGCTCACCCGTTACCACAAGCTCTGGGGCCAACGTCCTGACTTTC. Translated, it gives CASSPVTTSSGANVLTF.

The rearrangement uses TRBV7-9 and TRBJ1-1; D possibly corresponds to TRBD1 (5 bases). V was pared by 1 base and J by 3 bases, with 18 bases between. The CDR3 runs 17 residues. CDR1 and CDR2 from the germline V gene are SEHNR and FQNEAQ (reference sequence). The CDR3 coding sequence is TGTGCCAGCAGCTTAGGAGCGCTACAGGCGCCCTACACTGAAGCTTTCTTT. It yields the protein CASSLGALQAPYTEAFF.

The chain joins TRBV2 to TRBJ2-1, with 11 nucleotides matching TRBD2. The CDR3 loop spans 14 amino acids. Germline V CDR1 and CDR2: SNHLY, FYNNEI. Trimming took 5 bases from V and 9 from J; bases not matched to a gene: 6. The CDR3 region is CASSLLAGAGEQFF. The CDR3 DNA follows: TGTGCCAGCAGTCTACTAGCGGGAGCAGGTGAGCAGTTCTTC.

The chain combines TRBV27 with TRBJ2-7; the D gene is possibly TRBD2 (6 bases). CDR1 and CDR2 (germline): MNHEY, SMNVEV (reference sequence). Trimming shortened V by 2 bases and J by 2 bases, and 16 bases separated the two germline ends. The CDR3 runs 16 residues. The CDR3 DNA follows: TGTGCCAGCAGTTTAAATACGGGACTTCACCCCTACGAGCAGTACTTC. It encodes CASSLNTGLHPYEQYF.

The sample holds one count of this clone. The chain joins TRBV4-2 to TRBJ1-3, with D uncertain. V was trimmed by 0 bases and J by 1 base, leaving 7 bases between them. The CDR3 sequence is 15 residues long. Per germline, CDR1 LGHNA and CDR2 YNFKEQ. Here the CDR3 reads CASSQDPGSGNTIYF. The CDR3 DNA is TGTGCCAGCAGCCAAGATCCCGGGTCTGGAAACACCATATATTTT.

This rearrangement joins TRBV11-3 to TRBJ2-1, with D possibly being TRBD1 (6 bases). V lost 1 base to trimming and J lost 8 bases, with 9 bases between them. In germline, CDR1 is SGHNT, CDR2 YENEEA. The CDR3 totals 13 residues. This CDR3 reads CASSLGGHDEQFF. The CDR3 DNA follows: TGTGCCAGCAGCTTAGGGGGACATGATGAGCAGTTCTTC.

V and J are TRBV4-2 and TRBJ2-7; 9 bases agree with TRBD2. Germline assignment: CDR1 LGHNA and CDR2 YNFKEQ. J lost 2 bases, V lost 1 base, and 6 bases had no gene match. The CDR3 is 16 amino acids. This chain's CDR3 is CASSQGPSGTPYEQYF. CDR3 sequence (DNA): TGTGCCAGCAGCCAAGGGCCTAGCGGGACCCCCTACGAGCAGTACTTC.

The J gene is TRBJ1-2, the V gene TRBV15; TRBD1 matches at 7 bases. Germline CDR1 and CDR2: LNHNV and YYDKDF (reference sequence). V shed 5 bases and J 3 bases; nucleotides not matched to a gene: 12. CDR3 length: 16 residues. The CDR3 DNA reads as TGTGCCACCAGCGAAACTCGACAGGGCTTCTACTATGGCTACACCTTC. It specifies CATSETRQGFYYGYTF.

The rearrangement links TRBV7-9 to TRBJ2-7, with D possibly TRBD2 on 7 matching bases. The length of the CDR3 is 18 residues. Looked up from germline, CDR1 is SEHNR and CDR2 is FQNEAQ (reference sequence). V was clipped by 7 bases and J by 1 base, with 26 bases between them. The CDR3 sequence is CASTFGGRGGSGSYEQYF. Here the CDR3 DNA reads TGTGCCAGCACCTTTGGGGGCAGGGGCGGGAGCGGTTCCTACGAGCAGTACTTC.

This clone occurred a few times. This sequence joins TRBV30 and TRBJ1-1; the D gene is possibly TRBD1 (5 bases). This CDR3 has 13 amino acids. In germline, CDR1 is GTSNPN, CDR2 SVGIG (reference sequence). Between the trimmed V and J ends, which lost 1 base and 0 bases, there was a span of 6 bases. The CDR3 spells CAWSGDLNTEAFF. For the CDR3, the DNA is TGTGCCTGGAGTGGGGACTTGAACACTGAAGCTTTCTTT.

The chain uses TRBV30 and TRBJ2-1, with D unclear. CDR1 is GTSNPN and CDR2 is SVGIG in the germline V gene (reference sequence). The CDR3 length is 13 residues. Trimming cost V 4 bases and J 6 bases, with 13 bases left between them. CDR3 sequence: CAWTRFGFNEQFF. The CDR3 DNA follows: TGTGCCTGGACTCGTTTCGGGTTCAATGAGCAGTTCTTC.

The chain joins TRBV19 to TRBJ1-2, with D tentatively TRBD1 (5 bases). Between the trimmed V and J ends, which lost 2 bases and 4 bases, there was a span of 8 bases. The CDR3 totals 13 residues. The germline V gene encodes CDR1 LNHDA and CDR2 SQIVND (reference sequence). Here the CDR3 reads CASSIQGSYGYTF. The CDR3 DNA follows: TGTGCCAGTAGTATACAGGGCTCCTATGGCTACACCTTC.

The CDR3 loop is CASSLGKTSGMRDTQYF. DNA for the CDR3: TGCGCCAGCAGCTTGGGAAAGACTAGCGGGATGCGAGATACGCAGTATTTT. The rearrangement links TRBV5-1 to TRBJ2-3; 11 bases fit TRBD2. Germline assignment: CDR1 SGHRS and CDR2 YFSETQ. After removal of 0 bases from V and 5 bases from J, the junction contained 8 bases not matched to a gene. The CDR3 is made up of 17 amino acids.

The J gene is TRBJ2-3, the V gene TRBV4-2; no clear D. Trimming cost V 0 bases and J 2 bases, with 6 bases left between them. The germline V gene has CDR1 LGHNA and CDR2 YNFKEQ. The CDR3 is made up of 14 amino acids. CDR3 DNA sequence: TGTGCCAGCAGCCAAGATTCCTCCACAGATACGCAGTATTTT. Encoded protein: CASSQDSSTDTQYF.

The chain has TRBV5-4 and TRBJ1-5; a weak D match, TRBD1 (6 bases). Trimming took off 2 bases at V and 0 bases at J, with 12 bases between the two ends. The CDR3 length is 16 residues. Germline assignment: CDR1 SGHNT and CDR2 YYREEE (reference sequence). CDR3 DNA sequence: TGTGCCAGCAGCTTTACAGGGCGAGGTAGCAATCAGCCCCAGCATTTT. Translating it yields CASSFTGRGSNQPQHF. Supplemented by reference TRBV5-4 and TRBJ1-5, the full variable domain reads ETGVTQSPTHLIKTRGQQVTLRCSSQSGHNTVSWYQQALGQGPQFIFQYYREEENGRGNFPPRFSGLQFPNYSSELNVNALELDDSALYLCASSFTGRGSNQPQHFGDGTRLSIL.

This rearrangement joins TRBV5-5 to TRBJ2-3, with 8 bases that match TRBD2. The CDR3 has 16 amino acids. CDR1 SGHKS and CDR2 YYEKEE come from the germline V gene (reference sequence). V lost 0 bases to trimming and J lost 1 base; unmatched junction nucleotides: 4. CDR3 bases: TGTGCCAGCAGCTTGGTCGCGGGGGGCGGCACAGATACGCAGTATTTT. Its translation is CASSLVAGGGTDTQYF.

This chain uses TRBV7-7 with TRBJ2-3; D gene uncertain. Germline V gene data show CDR1 as SSHAT and CDR2 as FNYEAQ (reference sequence). The CDR3 has 14 amino acids. Trimming left V 2 bases short and J 4 bases short, with 10 bases between. CDR3 residues: CASSLNSRADTQYF. DNA of the CDR3: TGTGCCAGCAGCTTAAACTCCCGGGCAGATACGCAGTATTTT.

The chain carries TRBV14 and TRBJ1-1, with D unresolved. CDR1 and CDR2 (germline): SGHDN, FVKESK. The germline V and J ends were trimmed by 5 bases and 3 bases, with 16 bases remaining between them. This CDR3 has 15 amino acids. CDR3 sequence reads: CASSWSVSTDTEAFF. CDR3 DNA: TGTGCCAGCAGCTGGAGTGTGTCGACGGACACTGAAGCTTTCTTT.

The chain employs TRBV7-2 and TRBJ1-5, with 8 bases matching TRBD1. Trimming at V came to 6 bases and at J to 1 base, leaving 2 bases not matched to a gene. Germline CDR1 and CDR2: SGHTA and FQGNSA. There are 14 residues in the CDR3. CDR3 sequence (DNA): TGTGCCAGCAGTCGGACAGGGAGCAATCAGCCCCAGCATTTT. Amino acids: CASSRTGSNQPQHF.

This chain connects TRBV6-6 to TRBJ1-2; D is perhaps TRBD1 (5 bases). V lost 2 bases to trimming and J lost 0 bases, with 7 bases between them. Germline loops: CDR1 MNHNY, CDR2 SVGAGI (reference sequence). The CDR3 runs to 14 residues. The CDR3 DNA reads TGTGCCAGCAGTTACAGGACAACTAACTATGGCTACACCTTC. This codes for CASSYRTTNYGYTF.

The gene calls are TRBV4-1 and TRBJ2-7, with 10 bases fitting TRBD2. Germline V CDR1 and CDR2: MGHRA, YSYEKL. This CDR3 contains 16 residues. With 6 bases clipped from V and 6 bases from J, the junction kept 14 bases outside the gene matches. CDR3 sequence: CASRPLPIAGGLEQYF. CDR3 nucleotide sequence: TGCGCCAGCAGACCACTCCCAATAGCGGGAGGCCTCGAGCAGTACTTC.

The rearrangement joins TRBV27 to TRBJ1-2, with D possibly matching TRBD1 (5 bases). CDR1 is MNHEY, CDR2 SMNVEV, per germline (reference sequence). The CDR3 runs 11 residues. Trimming cost V 10 bases and J 4 bases, with 10 bases left between them. In DNA, the CDR3 is TGTGCCACCTCCCAGGGCTATGGCTACACCTTC. Residues: CATSQGYGYTF.

The V and J genes are TRBV2 and TRBJ2-3; 9 bases agree with TRBD2. V lost 8 bases and J lost 6; bases outside the gene matches: 12. This CDR3 has 15 residues. Germline V gives CDR1 SNHLY, CDR2 FYNNEI. The CDR3 loop is CASVLSAGGPDTQYF. As DNA, the CDR3 is TGTGCCAGCGTACTCTCGGCGGGGGGGCCCGATACGCAGTATTTT.